Each of the 19 T cell receptor beta chains below was sequenced from the same sample in a study of T cell repertoires in cytomegalovirus infection. TCRdb redid the calling of the reads with MiXCR, one entry per CDR3 protein. The sample consists of some 500,000 distinct CDR3 sequences, roughly 43% of them appearing once. Their antigens remain unidentified. The material was cultured PBMCs, obtained from culture after CMV antigen stimulation. All receptors derive from a human donor in good health (CMV status not recorded). Some clones in this sample may be carry-over from other donors' samples.

A few counts support this clonotype. This chain joins TRBV5-1 and TRBJ2-2; 7 positions match TRBD1. This CDR3 region has 16 residues. Germline V CDR1 and CDR2: SGHRS, YFSETQ. The V gene end was trimmed by 4 bases and the J gene end by 2 bases; junction bases not matched to a gene: 8. CDR3 protein: CASSRIGTDNTGELFF. The CDR3 coding sequence is TGCGCCAGCAGCAGGATCGGGACAGACAACACCGGGGAGCTGTTTTTT.

This chain joins TRBV2 and TRBJ2-5; D is possibly TRBD1 (5 bases). Trimming left V 1 base short and J 7 bases short, with 13 bases between. Germline V gene lookup returns CDR1 SNHLY and CDR2 FYNNEI. The CDR3 runs 14 residues. As DNA, the CDR3 is TGTGCCAGCAGTGAAGGCCAGGGCACACGGACCCAGTACTTC. It translates to CASSEGQGTRTQYF.

The chain links TRBV7-9 to TRBJ2-5; tentatively, D is TRBD1 or TRBD2 (5 bases each). The CDR3 sequence is 14 residues long. V dropped 5 bases and J dropped 4 bases, with 14 bases sitting between them. Germline CDR1 reads SEHNR; CDR2 reads FQNEAQ (reference sequence). CDR3: CASSAGAFSETQYF. CDR3 nucleotides: TGTGCCAGCAGCGCCGGGGCCTTTTCAGAGACCCAGTACTTC.

This chain links TRBV27 with TRBJ2-3; perhaps D is TRBD1 or TRBD2 (5 bases each). Trimming took 3 bases from V and 1 from J, leaving 14 bases between them. This CDR3 is 16 amino acids long. The V gene's germline CDR1 is MNHEY and CDR2 SMNVEV (reference sequence). DNA of the CDR3: TGTGCCAGCAGTTTGAGGGACGCCCTTGGCACAGATACGCAGTATTTT. Translated, it gives CASSLRDALGTDTQYF.

This clonotype was picked up many times. The rearrangement uses TRBV7-2 and TRBJ1-2; D may be TRBD1 (6 bases). The V gene's germline CDR1 is SGHTA and CDR2 FQGNSA. V was clipped by 2 bases and J by 4 bases, with 11 bases between them. The CDR3 consists of 14 residues. CDR3 bases: TGTGCCAGCAGCTTACCAGGGGCCCTCTATGGCTACACCTTC. Protein: CASSLPGALYGYTF.

In this sample, this clonotype turned up a few times. V gene TRBV7-6 combines with J gene TRBJ1-1; no firm D call. CDR1 is SGHVS, CDR2 FNYEAQ, per germline. This CDR3 has 13 residues. V was clipped by 1 base and J by 6 bases, with 9 bases between them. The CDR3 reads CASSLGEAAEAFF. The CDR3 DNA reads TGTGCCAGCAGCTTAGGGGAAGCGGCTGAAGCTTTCTTT.

The CDR3 nucleotides read TGTGCCAGCAACACAGGACCCGTGACCCAGACCCAGTACTTC. As protein: CASNTGPVTQTQYF. This chain joins TRBV11-2 and TRBJ2-5; the D gene is possibly TRBD1 (5 bases). The CDR3 spans 14 residues. Trimming removed 7 bases from V and 6 bases from J, with 18 bases in between. Germline V lookup: CDR1 SGHAT, CDR2 FQNNGV.

This rearrangement joins TRBV7-8 to TRBJ2-1, with 8 bases lining up with TRBD2. Per the germline V gene, CDR1 is SGHVS and CDR2 is FQNEAQ. The CDR3 runs to 16 residues. Germline trimming cut 1 base from V and 6 bases from J; bases unmatched to any gene: 8. In DNA form, the CDR3 reads TGTGCCAGCAGCTTAGAGGCGGGACTAGGGGGCAATGAGCAGTTCTTC. Protein product: CASSLEAGLGGNEQFF.

This clonotype turned up a few times. V and J are TRBV2 and TRBJ2-2, with 11 bases matching TRBD2. Trimming at V came to 6 bases and at J to 5 bases, leaving 8 bases not matched to a gene. Germline CDR1 and CDR2: SNHLY and FYNNEI. This CDR3 comprises 16 residues. The CDR3 sequence: CASRGLAGGFTGELFF. The CDR3 DNA is TGTGCCAGCAGGGGGCTAGCGGGAGGATTTACCGGGGAGCTGTTTTTT.

The J gene is TRBJ1-1, the V gene TRBV2; D gene unclear. Germline V gene data show CDR1 as SNHLY and CDR2 as FYNNEI. This CDR3 is 13 amino acids long. The germline V and J ends were trimmed by 6 bases and 3 bases, with 11 bases remaining between them. The CDR3 sequence: CASSISRDTEAFF. The DNA of the CDR3 is TGTGCCAGCAGCATCTCTCGGGACACTGAAGCTTTCTTT.

The chain joins TRBV15 to TRBJ1-2; D uncertain. The CDR3 spans 15 residues. CDR1 LNHNV and CDR2 YYDKDF come from the germline V gene (reference sequence). The V end was cut by 4 bases, the J end by 4 bases, with 16 bases between. Here the CDR3 reads CATSKTRGVSYGYTF. CDR3 DNA: TGTGCCACCAGCAAAACCCGCGGGGTTTCCTATGGCTACACCTTC.

A word on this clonotype: This could be a read error, since a much larger clone is one nucleotide away. The chain couples TRBV6-5 to TRBJ2-2; 8 nucleotides line up with TRBD2. The germline V gene encodes CDR1 MNHEY and CDR2 SVGAGI. Trimming at V came to 7 bases and at J to 0 bases, leaving 1 base not matched to a gene. The CDR3 has 14 amino acids. The CDR3 sequence is CASTGLANTGELFF. In DNA form, the CDR3 reads TGTGCCAGCACGGGACTAGCGAACACCGGGGAGCTGTTTTTT.

This clonotype was seen at least ten times. This sequence joins TRBV7-2 and TRBJ2-1; D remains ambiguous. CDR1 is SGHTA and CDR2 is FQGNSA in the germline V gene. V gave up 7 bases and J gave up 2 bases, with 9 bases separating them. The CDR3 totals 13 residues. CDR3 coding DNA: TGTGCCAGCACAATAGCCACCTACAATGAGCAGTTCTTC. Protein: CASTIATYNEQFF.

This clonotype was detected only once. The V gene is TRBV28, the J gene TRBJ1-4; unclear D gene. There are 14 residues in the CDR3. Trimming cost V 4 bases and J 7 bases, with 13 bases left between them. Per germline, CDR1 MDHEN and CDR2 SYDVKM. The CDR3 loop is CASSSLGRAEKLFF. CDR3 DNA sequence: TGTGCCAGCAGTTCCCTCGGACGGGCTGAAAAACTGTTTTTT.

V is TRBV6-5 and J is TRBJ2-5; 7 nucleotides align to TRBD1. Looked up from germline, CDR1 is MNHEY and CDR2 is SVGAGI. CDR3 length equals 15 residues. V shed 5 bases and J 7 bases; nucleotides not matched to a gene: 13. The CDR3: CASSPGQVPPGTQYF. The CDR3 coding sequence is TGTGCCAGCAGTCCCGGACAGGTCCCCCCCGGGACCCAGTACTTC.

The chain is built from TRBV4-1 and TRBJ1-1; D call uncertain. V lost 4 bases and J 0 bases, leaving 6 bases between the germline ends. This CDR3 region has 13 residues. Looked up from germline, CDR1 is MGHRA and CDR2 is YSYEKL. DNA of the CDR3: TGCGCCAGCAGCCCCGTGGTGAACACTGAAGCTTTCTTT. It is translated as CASSPVVNTEAFF.

The chain has TRBV20-1 and TRBJ2-5; D possibly matches TRBD1 or TRBD2 (5 bases each). Germline V gene data show CDR1 as DFQATT and CDR2 as SNEGSKA (reference sequence). Trimming removed 5 bases at V and 1 base at J, with 23 bases between. The CDR3 runs 17 residues. In DNA form, the CDR3 reads TGCAGTGCTCATAGGGGAGCAGGACGTGGGGTCCAAGAGACCCAGTACTTC. Residues: CSAHRGAGRGVQETQYF.

The gene calls are TRBV6-6 and TRBJ2-1; D tentatively reads TRBD1 or TRBD2 (6 bases each). The V end lost 3 bases, the J end lost 0 bases, and 15 bases lay between the germline ends. This CDR3 has 17 residues. Germline V gene sequence: CDR1 MNHNY, CDR2 SVGAGI (reference sequence). The CDR3: CASSYRAGTSSYNEQFF. DNA for the CDR3: TGTGCCAGCAGTTATCGGGCGGGGACAAGCTCCTACAATGAGCAGTTCTTC.

The CDR3 protein is CASTRSGRTDTQYF. DNA of the CDR3: TGTGCCAGCACCCGGTCGGGGCGCACAGATACGCAGTATTTT. This chain uses TRBV6-5 with TRBJ2-3; D assignment may be TRBD1 or TRBD2 (5 bases each). The CDR3 totals 14 residues. CDR1 MNHEY and CDR2 SVGAGI come from the germline V gene. Between the trimmed V and J ends, which lost 7 bases and 1 base, there was a span of 12 bases.